The 32 T cell receptor beta chains in this list originate from one sample, sequenced in a study of CD8 T cells in Susac syndrome. RNA totalling 0.5 to 1 ug underwent reverse transcription with random hexamers. TCRdb re-analysed the immunoSEQ multiplex PCR reads in MiXCR, keeping a single row per CDR3 protein. The repertoire has around 140,000 distinct CDR3 sequences, over 75% of them found once; the top ten carry more than 0.5%. The sample consisted of CD8+ T cells from PBMCs. These TCRs come from a human donor with multiple sclerosis.

The chain recombines TRBV29-1 with TRBJ2-1; 8 bases match TRBD2. The CDR3 loop spans 13 amino acids. Germline V CDR1 and CDR2: SQVTM, ANQGSEA. V lost 3 bases, J lost 5 bases, and 3 bases stayed unmatched. CDR3 DNA sequence: TGCAGCGTTGAGTCGGGACTAGACAATGAGCAGTTCTTC. Protein sequence: CSVESGLDNEQFF.

With regard to this clonotype: The DNA is omitted, as the CDR3 cannot be located on it reliably, and the CDR3 follows TCRdb's listing. The chain uses TRBV7-2 and TRBJ1-4. CDR1 and CDR2 from the germline V gene are SGHTA and FQGNSA. The CDR3 length equals 15 residues, ends included. The CDR3 spells CASSSSGGLNEKLFF.

CDR3 coding DNA: TGTGCCAGCAGTTTCGGCCCGGGGTCGGGGACTGAAGCTTTCTTT. This translates into CASSFGPGSGTEAFF. The chain joins TRBV27 to TRBJ1-1, with no clear D. The germline V and J ends were trimmed by 3 bases and 5 bases, with 16 bases remaining between them. CDR3 length: 15 amino acids. Germline CDR1 is MNHEY and CDR2 is SMNVEV (reference sequence).

This chain links TRBV24-1 with TRBJ2-2; 7 nucleotides align to TRBD2. There are 15 residues in the CDR3. The V segment lost 9 bases and the J segment 3 bases; nucleotides outside the gene matches: 9. In germline, CDR1 is KGHDR, CDR2 SFDVKD. This CDR3 reads CATGLRTSHTGELFF. CDR3 sequence (DNA): TGTGCCACCGGCTTGAGGACTAGTCACACCGGGGAGCTGTTTTTT.

This clonotype was counted only a few times. V usage is TRBV2 and J usage is TRBJ1-5, with a possible D match to TRBD1 (5 bases). Trimming cost V 4 bases and J 7 bases, with 17 bases left between them. The germline gives CDR1 SNHLY, CDR2 FYNNEI. The CDR3 consists of 15 residues. The CDR3 nucleotides are TGTGCCAGCAGTGTCCTCGCGGGGGGGGGACAGCCCCAGCATTTT. It specifies CASSVLAGGGQPQHF.

A few counts support this clonotype. The V and J genes are TRBV18 and TRBJ2-1; 9 bases fit TRBD2. This CDR3 comprises 15 residues. Germline CDR1 KGHSH, CDR2 LQKENI. The ends lost 3 bases at V and 4 bases at J; junction bases unmatched: 4. The CDR3 region has the DNA TGTGCCAGCTCACCTGGGACTAGCAGGTACAATGAGCAGTTCTTC. This encodes CASSPGTSRYNEQFF.

For this clonotype: One end of the junction is discordant with germline, which a read error may explain. J is TRBJ1-4 and V is TRBV30; D not certain. In germline, CDR1 is GTSNPN, CDR2 SVGIG (reference sequence). There are 12 residues in the CDR3. The CDR3, as DNA: TGTGCCTGGGGTGTACTTGATGAAAAACTGTTTTTT. It translates to CAWGVLDEKLFF.

This chain joins TRBV7-8 and TRBJ1-2; D unclear. V was pared by 0 bases and J by 1 base, with 12 bases between. CDR1 and CDR2 (germline): SGHVS, FQNEAQ. This CDR3 comprises 16 residues. The CDR3 nucleotides are TGTGCCAGCAGCTTAGCGCTGGGAGCAATTAACTATGGCTACACCTTC. Protein sequence: CASSLALGAINYGYTF.

This clonotype was counted a single time. The gene calls are TRBV19 and TRBJ1-6; D is unresolved. This CDR3 spans 14 amino acids. Germline CDR1 and CDR2: LNHDA and SQIVND (reference sequence). V lost 5 bases and J 8 bases, leaving 13 bases between the germline ends. The CDR3 coding sequence is TGTGCCAGTAGTGTACCGACGGTCTATTCACCCCTCCACTTT. Translating it yields CASSVPTVYSPLHF.

This clonotype was seen more than once but under ten times. The V gene is TRBV4-1, the J gene TRBJ2-7, with D possibly called TRBD1 or TRBD2 (5 bases each). Per the germline V gene, CDR1 is MGHRA and CDR2 is YSYEKL. This CDR3 is 13 amino acids long. Trimming took 1 base from V and 7 from J, leaving 11 bases between them. The CDR3 DNA reads TGCGCCAGCAGCCAAGGTGTCGAGGGGGAGCAGTACTTC. This sequence encodes CASSQGVEGEQYF.

A few counts support this clonotype. One junction end does not reproduce the germline sequence, and a read error may be involved. The rearrangement joins TRBV5-8 to TRBJ1-2, with D uncertain. The CDR3 extends over 9 amino acids. Germline lookup yields CDR1 SGHTS and CDR2 YDEGEE. The CDR3: CASSLSATF. As DNA, the CDR3 is TGTGCCAGCAGCTTGAGCGCAACATTC.

The genes are TRBV12-3 or TRBV12-4 and TRBJ1-2; possibly TRBD1 for D (5 bases). Trimming shortened V by 6 bases and J by 4 bases, and 24 bases separated the two germline ends. The CDR3 extends over 17 amino acids. The CDR3 DNA is TGTGCCAGCAGCCTCGGGGAGGGGCTCGGTGGGAGCTATGGCTACACCTTC. It codes for CASSLGEGLGGSYGYTF.

Concerning this clonotype: Sequence at one end of the junction differs from germline and may be a read error. The chain has TRBV7-9 and TRBJ2-1, with TRBD2 identical over 10 bases. CDR1 is SEHNR, CDR2 FQNEAQ, per germline (reference sequence). CDR3 length equals 15 residues. The CDR3 DNA follows: TGTGCCAGCAGCATAGCGGGAGGACCGGACAATGAGCAGTTCTTC. The encoded protein is CASSIAGGPDNEQFF.

The rearrangement joins TRBV15 to TRBJ2-7; 7 bases align to TRBD1. From germline, CDR1 is LNHNV and CDR2 YYDKDF (reference sequence). V dropped 3 bases and J dropped 4; count of bases not matched to a gene: 9. The CDR3 loop spans 15 amino acids. This CDR3 is CATSSNQGDGYEQYF. CDR3 nucleotides: TGTGCCACCAGCAGTAATCAGGGGGATGGATACGAGCAGTACTTC.

The rearrangement joins TRBV6-5 to TRBJ1-1; a possible D gene is TRBD1 (5 bases). CDR3 length equals 14 residues. Germline V gene lookup returns CDR1 MNHEY and CDR2 SVGAGI. V was shortened by 2 bases and J by 5 bases, with 12 bases between the two germline ends. CDR3 loop: CASSYNAGGTEAFF. The CDR3 DNA reads TGTGCCAGCAGTTACAATGCCGGGGGGACTGAAGCTTTCTTT.

This sequence joins TRBV11-2 and TRBJ2-1; 7 nucleotides align to TRBD1. After removal of 4 bases from V and 9 bases from J, the junction contained 6 bases not matched to a gene. Germline CDR1 is SGHAT and CDR2 is FQNNGV. The CDR3 has 13 amino acids. The CDR3 DNA sequence: TGTGCCAGCAGCTCGGGACAGTCGGGTGAGCAGTTCTTC. This gives the protein CASSSGQSGEQFF.

V is TRBV27 and J is TRBJ2-3; the D gene is possibly TRBD2 (6 bases). Germline V gene data show CDR1 as MNHEY and CDR2 as SMNVEV (reference sequence). This CDR3 is 13 amino acids long. V was shortened by 2 bases and J by 5 bases, with 8 bases between the two germline ends. The CDR3 bases are TGTGCCAGCAGTTTACTCGGGGGAGATACGCAGTATTTT. As protein: CASSLLGGDTQYF.

This clonotype was seen more than once but under ten times. The V and J genes are TRBV19 and TRBJ2-7; 10 bases line up with TRBD2. The CDR3 has 14 amino acids. Germline CDR1 reads LNHDA; CDR2 reads SQIVND (reference sequence). The ends lost 3 bases at V and 3 bases at J; junction bases unmatched: 2. The CDR3 is CASSMVAGGYEQYF. CDR3 coding DNA: TGTGCCAGTAGTATGGTAGCGGGGGGCTACGAGCAGTACTTC.

This clonotype was seen only a few times. The rearrangement uses TRBV6-1 and TRBJ1-1; D is ambiguous. Germline CDR1 MNHNS, CDR2 SASEGT. This CDR3 is 14 amino acids long. Trimming left V 6 bases short and J 0 bases short, with 11 bases between. The CDR3 DNA is TGTGCCAGCAGGGGCCTGCCTGTGAACACTGAAGCTTTCTTT. Translating gives CASRGLPVNTEAFF.

This clonotype was seen more than once but under ten times. J is TRBJ2-7 and V is TRBV18; either TRBD1 or TRBD2 may supply D (5 bases each). CDR1 KGHSH and CDR2 LQKENI come from the germline V gene. The CDR3 extends over 17 amino acids. V lost 2 bases and J lost 0, with 17 bases in between. The CDR3 sequence is CASSPAPSGASSYEQYV. The CDR3 DNA follows: TGTGCCAGCTCACCAGCTCCGTCCGGGGCAAGCTCCTACGAGCAGTACGTC.

CDR3 nucleotides: TGTGCCAGCAGTTTAAACCCCCCGGGGTGGGGCGGGGAGCTGTTTTTT. Its translation is CASSLNPPGWGGELFF. The chain has TRBV12-3 or TRBV12-4 and TRBJ2-2; D is perhaps TRBD2 (5 bases). V dropped 2 bases and J dropped 7 bases, with 17 bases sitting between them. The CDR3 loop spans 16 amino acids.

The chain couples TRBV2 to TRBJ2-3; D remains unclear. The ends were cut back, 0 bases at V and 5 bases at J, with 9 bases in the middle. This CDR3 region has 14 residues. Germline CDR1 is SNHLY and CDR2 is FYNNEI. CDR3 DNA: TGTGCCAGCAGTGAAGCGCGGTGGGAAGATACGCAGTATTTT. Amino acids: CASSEARWEDTQYF.

This clonotype was seen a single time. CDR3 sequence: CASSELGFPYEQYF. The CDR3 DNA follows: TGTGCCAGCAGTGAACTGGGATTCCCCTACGAGCAGTACTTC. The V and J genes are TRBV25-1 and TRBJ2-7; D unresolved. Looked up from germline, CDR1 is MGHDK and CDR2 is SYGVNS. V dropped 2 bases and J dropped 2 bases, with 10 bases sitting between them. The CDR3 sequence is 14 residues long.

This chain connects TRBV27 to TRBJ1-2; D is perhaps TRBD1 (6 bases). The CDR3 is 15 residues long. Per germline, CDR1 MNHEY and CDR2 SMNVEV (reference sequence). V was pared by 0 bases and J by 4 bases, with 12 bases between. CDR3 sequence reads: CASSLSNRVAYGYTF. DNA for the CDR3: TGTGCCAGCAGTTTATCGAACAGGGTCGCCTATGGCTACACCTTC.

To note about this clonotype: A junction boundary mismatches the germline segment, possibly from a read error. The rearrangement joins TRBV4-2 to TRBJ1-2; no firm D call. In germline, CDR1 is LGHNA, CDR2 YNFKEQ. This CDR3 has 14 residues. CDR3 bases: TGTGCCAGCAGCCAAGATTGGACCCTCGGTACGCGACACTTC. This gives the protein CASSQDWTLGTRHF.

The chain combines TRBV19 with TRBJ2-1; D is ambiguous. The CDR3 covers 12 residues. The germline V gene has CDR1 LNHDA and CDR2 SQIVND (reference sequence). The V end lost 5 bases, the J end lost 1 base, and 3 bases lay between the germline ends. CDR3 in amino acids: CASSWSYNEQFF. Written as DNA, the CDR3 is TGTGCCAGTAGTTGGTCCTACAATGAGCAGTTCTTC.

The count of this clonotype is one. V usage is TRBV27 and J usage is TRBJ1-2, with a possible D match to TRBD1 (5 bases). The germline CDR1 and CDR2 sequences are MNHEY and SMNVEV (reference sequence). Trimming left V 4 bases short and J 3 bases short, with 15 bases between. This CDR3 is 15 amino acids long. The CDR3 loop is CASSSPMRGHYGYTF. CDR3 nucleotide sequence: TGTGCCAGCAGTTCTCCGATGCGGGGACACTATGGCTACACCTTC.

This clonotype came up once. This chain uses TRBV28 with TRBJ2-7, with TRBD1 as a possible D gene (6 bases). CDR1 is MDHEN and CDR2 is SYDVKM in the germline V gene. Trimming took off 9 bases at V and 3 bases at J, with 18 bases between the two ends. The CDR3 length is 14 residues. The CDR3 loop reads CASSVTGSGYEQYF. The CDR3 DNA reads as TGTGCCAGTAGCGTTACAGGGTCTGGCTACGAGCAGTACTTC.

The rearrangement links TRBV29-1 to TRBJ2-6; no clear D gene. Germline loops: CDR1 SQVTM, CDR2 ANQGSEA. The V and J ends lost 7 bases and 0 bases respectively, with 7 bases between them. This CDR3 has 13 amino acids. CDR3 nucleotide sequence: TGCAGCGCATGGATCTCTGGGGCCAACGTCCTGACTTTC. Encoded protein: CSAWISGANVLTF.

J is TRBJ2-2 and V is TRBV12-3 or TRBV12-4; D gene uncertain. This CDR3 is built from 15 residues. V lost 5 bases and J lost 6, with 16 bases in between. CDR3 nucleotides: TGTGCCAGCAGTCCCCTCAACAAAGTGGCCGGGGAGCTGTTTTTT. It specifies CASSPLNKVAGELFF.

The rearrangement joins TRBV11-2 to TRBJ2-3; D is undetermined. The V end lost 1 base, the J end lost 9 bases, and 2 bases lay between the germline ends. Germline CDR1 and CDR2: SGHAT and FQNNGV. The CDR3 has 10 amino acids. The CDR3 loop reads CASSLGTQYF. The CDR3 region has the DNA TGTGCCAGCAGCTTAGGGACGCAGTATTTT.

The V gene is TRBV4-1, the J gene TRBJ2-7, with D uncertain. Germline lookup yields CDR1 MGHRA and CDR2 YSYEKL. The CDR3 is 13 residues long. V lost 1 base to trimming and J lost 3 bases, with 7 bases between them. The CDR3 spells CASSQGPSYEQYF. The CDR3 nucleotides are TGCGCCAGCAGCCAAGGGCCAAGCTACGAGCAGTACTTC.